This TCR beta chain emerged from a study of blood T cell repertoires in COVID-19. Clones were sequenced by immunoSEQ multiplex PCR, and TCRdb holds only the in-frame ones, with some missing. The sample records over 150,000 clones, roughly four fifths being singletons. Per the germline V gene, CDR1 is MDHEN and CDR2 is SYDVKM. V gave up 6 bases and J gave up 8 bases, with 16 bases separating them. CDR3 length: 13 residues. V is TRBV28 and J is TRBJ1-2, with D hard to call. Sample: PBMCs or T cells enriched from blood (not recorded which). The source of this sequence is a man aged 35 to 55 who had recovered from COVID-19. In DNA form, the CDR3 reads TGTGCCAGCAGCCTGGGCGGGGTGCTAGGCTACACCTTC. This encodes CASSLGGVLGYTF.